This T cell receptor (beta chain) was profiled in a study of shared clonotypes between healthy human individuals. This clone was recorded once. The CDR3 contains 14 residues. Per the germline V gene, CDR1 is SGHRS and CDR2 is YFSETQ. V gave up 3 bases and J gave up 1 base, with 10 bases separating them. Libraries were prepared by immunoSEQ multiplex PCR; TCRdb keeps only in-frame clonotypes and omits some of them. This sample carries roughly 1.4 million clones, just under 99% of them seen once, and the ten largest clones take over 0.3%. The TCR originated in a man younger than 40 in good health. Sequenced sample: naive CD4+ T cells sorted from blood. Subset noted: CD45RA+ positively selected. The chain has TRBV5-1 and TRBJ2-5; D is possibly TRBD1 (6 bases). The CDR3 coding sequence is TGCGCCAGCAGCTCGATGACAGGCCAAGAGACCCAGTACTTC. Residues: CASSSMTGQETQYF.